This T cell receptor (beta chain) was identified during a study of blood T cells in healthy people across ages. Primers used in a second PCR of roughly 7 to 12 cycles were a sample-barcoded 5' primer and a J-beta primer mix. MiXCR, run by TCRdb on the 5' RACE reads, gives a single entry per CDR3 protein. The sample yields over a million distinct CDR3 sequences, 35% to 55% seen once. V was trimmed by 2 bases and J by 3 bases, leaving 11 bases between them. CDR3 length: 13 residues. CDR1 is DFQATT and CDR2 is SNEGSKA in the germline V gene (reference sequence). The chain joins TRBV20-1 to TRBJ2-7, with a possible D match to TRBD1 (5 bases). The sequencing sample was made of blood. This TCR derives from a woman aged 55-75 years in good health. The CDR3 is CSARSDRNYEQYF. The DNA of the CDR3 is TGCAGTGCTAGAAGCGACAGAAACTACGAGCAGTACTTC.